This is a list of T cell receptor beta chains from one sample in a study of blood T cell repertoires in COVID-19. The method was immunoSEQ multiplex PCR; TCRdb's version includes in-frame clones alone and lacks a portion of them. The repertoire has 180,000 or so clones, approximately 85% of them found once; the top ten carry 7.5% to 9.5%. The specimen sequenced was peripheral blood. These receptors all stem from a woman aged 55-75 years with acute or convalescent COVID-19. Both conserved end residues are trimmed from each CDR3. The D gene is left open where the match is weak.

j_gene | d_gene | v_gene | CDR3aa
TRBJ1-1 | . | TRBV29-1 | SVEGTANTEAF
TRBJ2-7 | TRBD1 | TRBV27 | ASRDRGPSYEQY
TRBJ2-1 | . | TRBV5-1 | ASSLVGSSYNEQF
TRBJ2-7 | TRBD1 | TRBV6-2/TRBV6-3 | ASSYGTGPEQY
TRBJ2-6 | . | TRBV27 | ASSLSATGSGGANVLT
TRBJ1-1 | TRBD1 | TRBV11-3 | ASSLDRTGGTEAF
TRBJ1-2 | TRBD1 | TRBV5-5 | ASSFRTGADGYT
TRBJ1-5 | . | TRBV5-3 | ARSYRTVSNQPQH
TRBJ2-7 | . | TRBV25-1 | ASSPRRGAGASGGQY
TRBJ2-1 | TRBD2 | TRBV28 | ASSPGTSGRTYNEQF
TRBJ2-3 | TRBD2 | TRBV4-2 | ASSQDLAGTSTDTQY
TRBJ1-6 | TRBD1 | TRBV2 | ASSPGQVYSYNSPLH
TRBJ2-3 | TRBD1 | TRBV7-2 | ASSSQGTVRKY
TRBJ1-1 | . | TRBV5-1 | ASRTGAEAF
TRBJ2-3 | TRBD2 | TRBV2 | ASSRDYHTDTQY
TRBJ1-5 | . | TRBV7-2 | ASSLRSGSNQPQH
TRBJ2-1 | TRBD2 | TRBV5-1 | ASTPGGSSYNEQF
TRBJ1-2 | TRBD1 | TRBV6-5 | ASSGNRGFNGYT
TRBJ2-3 | . | TRBV2 | ASSYAGNPGADTQY
TRBJ2-3 | TRBD2 | TRBV7-3 | ASSPSGASGPSDTQY
TRBJ2-3 | . | TRBV11-3 | ASSPLETDTQY
TRBJ2-7 | TRBD2 | TRBV11-2 | ASFLAGGTSYEQY
TRBJ2-5 | . | TRBV29-1 | SVRWGGETQY
TRBJ2-1 | . | TRBV15 | ATSRVGNEQF
TRBJ1-1 | TRBD1 | TRBV25-1 | ASSWTGTTEAF
TRBJ2-2 | TRBD2 | TRBV5-1 | ASSTSLGTSGRRNTGELF
TRBJ2-2 | . | TRBV24-1 | ATTGSLNTGELF
TRBJ1-5 | . | TRBV6-2/TRBV6-3 | ASSYGGDNQPQH
TRBJ2-3 | . | TRBV4-1 | ASSQDPFTDTQY
TRBJ1-1 | . | TRBV10-1 | ASSEGGRGGRAF
TRBJ1-5 | . | TRBV6-1 | ASSEQVQGHQPQH
TRBJ1-5 | . | TRBV4-1 | ASSSRDSQPQH
TRBJ1-4 | . | TRBV15 | ATSSRAIGEKLF
TRBJ1-1 | TRBD1 | TRBV10-3 | ATGGSGAEAF
TRBJ2-6 | . | TRBV7-2 | ASSPQGGRVFGANVLT
TRBJ2-3 | . | TRBV2 | ASRAGGDTQY
TRBJ2-3 | . | TRBV11-1 | ASSLSGGTDTQY
TRBJ1-1 | . | TRBV6-4 | ASRASGDLNTEAF
TRBJ1-6 | . | TRBV19 | ASSLQGSPLH
TRBJ2-6 | . | TRBV9 | ASSARDSGANVLT